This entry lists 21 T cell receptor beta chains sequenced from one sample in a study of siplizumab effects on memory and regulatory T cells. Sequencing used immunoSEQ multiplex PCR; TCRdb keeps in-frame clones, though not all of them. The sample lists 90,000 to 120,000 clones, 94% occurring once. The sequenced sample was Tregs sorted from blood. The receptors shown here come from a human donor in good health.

The CDR3 protein is CASNGRQVWDEQFF. Here the CDR3 DNA reads TGTGCCAGCAACGGGCGACAGGTCTGGGATGAGCAGTTCTTC. The gene calls are TRBV27 and TRBJ2-1; TRBD1 is a possible D gene (6 bases). Germline lookup yields CDR1 MNHEY and CDR2 SMNVEV (reference sequence). The germline V and J ends were trimmed by 7 bases and 8 bases, with 18 bases remaining between them. The CDR3 has 14 amino acids.

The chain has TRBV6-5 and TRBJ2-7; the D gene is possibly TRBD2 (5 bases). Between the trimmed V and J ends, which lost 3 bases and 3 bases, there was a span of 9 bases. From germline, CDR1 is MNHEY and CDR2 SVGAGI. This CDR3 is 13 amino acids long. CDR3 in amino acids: CASSYSSLYEQYF. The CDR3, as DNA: TGTGCCAGCAGTTATTCTAGCCTCTACGAGCAGTACTTC.

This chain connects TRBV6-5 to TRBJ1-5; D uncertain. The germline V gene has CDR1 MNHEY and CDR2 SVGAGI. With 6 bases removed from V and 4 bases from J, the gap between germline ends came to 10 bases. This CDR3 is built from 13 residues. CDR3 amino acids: CASRSRVNQPQHF. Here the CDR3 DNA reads TGTGCCAGCAGGTCCCGAGTGAATCAGCCCCAGCATTTT.

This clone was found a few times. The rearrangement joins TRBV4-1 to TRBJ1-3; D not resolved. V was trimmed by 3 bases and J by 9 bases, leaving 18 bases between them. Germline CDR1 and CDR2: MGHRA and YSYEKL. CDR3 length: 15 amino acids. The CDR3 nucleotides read TGCGCCAGCAGCCAGAGTGCTAACCAAAGGAGCACCATATATTTT. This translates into CASSQSANQRSTIYF.

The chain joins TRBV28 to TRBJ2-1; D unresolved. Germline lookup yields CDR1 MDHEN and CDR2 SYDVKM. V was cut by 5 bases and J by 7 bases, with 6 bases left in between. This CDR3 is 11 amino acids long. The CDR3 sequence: CASSVGNEQFF. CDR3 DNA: TGTGCCAGCAGTGTGGGGAATGAGCAGTTCTTC.

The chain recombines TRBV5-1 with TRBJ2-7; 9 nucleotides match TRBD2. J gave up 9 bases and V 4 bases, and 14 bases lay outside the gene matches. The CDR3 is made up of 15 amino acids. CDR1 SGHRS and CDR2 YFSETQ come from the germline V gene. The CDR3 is CASSLGDLAGRGQYF. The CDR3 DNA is TGCGCCAGCAGCCTTGGCGACCTAGCGGGGAGGGGGCAGTACTTC.

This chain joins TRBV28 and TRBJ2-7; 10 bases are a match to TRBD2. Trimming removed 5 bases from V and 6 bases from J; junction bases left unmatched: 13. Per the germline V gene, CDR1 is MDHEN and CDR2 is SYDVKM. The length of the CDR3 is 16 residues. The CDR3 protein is CASSRWTSGATFEQYF. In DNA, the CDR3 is TGTGCCAGCAGTAGATGGACTAGCGGAGCCACCTTCGAGCAGTACTTC.

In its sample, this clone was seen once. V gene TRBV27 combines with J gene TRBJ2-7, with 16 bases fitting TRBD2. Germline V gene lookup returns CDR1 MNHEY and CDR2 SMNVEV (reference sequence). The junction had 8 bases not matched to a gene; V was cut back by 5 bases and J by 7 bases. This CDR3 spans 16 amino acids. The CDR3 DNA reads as TGTGCCAGCAGTCCCCTGGGACTAGCGGGAGGGAAAGAGCAGTACTTC. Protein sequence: CASSPLGLAGGKEQYF.

In DNA form, the CDR3 reads TGTGCCAGCAGCTTAGAGGTCCTCTGGCAGACCCAAGAGACCCAGTACTTC. Protein product: CASSLEVLWQTQETQYF. The chain joins TRBV7-9 to TRBJ2-5, with D unresolved. CDR1 SEHNR and CDR2 FQNEAQ come from the germline V gene (reference sequence). The CDR3 consists of 17 residues. V was pared by 1 base and J by 1 base, with 16 bases between.

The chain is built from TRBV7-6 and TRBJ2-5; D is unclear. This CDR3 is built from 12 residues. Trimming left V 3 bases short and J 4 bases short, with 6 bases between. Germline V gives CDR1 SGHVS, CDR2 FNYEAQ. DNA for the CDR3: TGTGCCAGCAGCTTGGACGTAGAGACCCAGTACTTC. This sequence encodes CASSLDVETQYF.

In DNA, the CDR3 is TGCGCCAGCAGTGAGTTGGCGGCCAGCTCCTACAATGAGCAGTTCTTC. Amino acid sequence: CASSELAASSYNEQFF. The rearrangement joins TRBV10-1 to TRBJ2-1; D call uncertain. Per the germline V gene, CDR1 is WNHNN and CDR2 is SYGVQD (reference sequence). CDR3 length: 16 residues. Trimming removed 1 base at V and 0 bases at J, with 10 bases between.

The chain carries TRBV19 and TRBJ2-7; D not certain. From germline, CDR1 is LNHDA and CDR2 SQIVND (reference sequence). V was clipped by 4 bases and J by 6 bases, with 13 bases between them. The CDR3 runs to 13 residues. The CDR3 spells CASSRGERREQYF. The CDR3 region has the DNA TGTGCCAGTAGTAGAGGTGAAAGGCGCGAGCAGTACTTC.

The CDR3 protein is CASSLGQGGGLFF. The CDR3 DNA reads TGTGCCAGCAGCTTAGGACAGGGAGGAGGCCTGTTTTTT. This chain links TRBV11-2 with TRBJ1-4, with 7 bases matching TRBD1. The V gene end was trimmed by 1 base and the J gene end by 14 bases; junction bases not matched to a gene: 7. The CDR3 is 13 amino acids. Germline lookup yields CDR1 SGHAT and CDR2 FQNNGV.

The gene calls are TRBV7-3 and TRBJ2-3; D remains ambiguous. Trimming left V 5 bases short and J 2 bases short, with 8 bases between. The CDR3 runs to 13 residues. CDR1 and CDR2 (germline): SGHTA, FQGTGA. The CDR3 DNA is TGTGCCAGCAGCCCCGGGCACACAGATACGCAGTATTTT. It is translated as CASSPGHTDTQYF.

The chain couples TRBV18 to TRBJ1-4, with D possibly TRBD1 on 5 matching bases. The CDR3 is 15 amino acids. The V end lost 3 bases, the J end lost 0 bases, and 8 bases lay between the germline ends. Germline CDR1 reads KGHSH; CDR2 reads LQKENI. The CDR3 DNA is TGTGCCAGCTCACCTCCGGGGGCAACTAATGAAAAACTGTTTTTT. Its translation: CASSPPGATNEKLFF. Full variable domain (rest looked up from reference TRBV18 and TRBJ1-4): NAGVMQNPRHLVRRRGQEARLRCSPMKGHSHVYWYRQLPEEGLKFMVYLQKENIIDESGMPKERFSAEFPKEGPSILRIQQVVRGDSAAYFCASSPPGATNEKLFFGSGTQLSVL.

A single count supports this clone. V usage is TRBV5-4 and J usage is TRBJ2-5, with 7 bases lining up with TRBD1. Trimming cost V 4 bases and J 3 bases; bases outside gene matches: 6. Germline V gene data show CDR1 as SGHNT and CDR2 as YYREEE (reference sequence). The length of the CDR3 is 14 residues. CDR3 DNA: TGTGCCAGCAGCAAGGACAGGCCGAAAGAGACCCAGTACTTC. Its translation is CASSKDRPKETQYF.

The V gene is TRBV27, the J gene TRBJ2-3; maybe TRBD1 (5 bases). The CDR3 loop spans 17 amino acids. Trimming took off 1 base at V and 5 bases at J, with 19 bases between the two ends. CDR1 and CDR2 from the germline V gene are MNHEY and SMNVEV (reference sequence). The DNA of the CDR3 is TGTGCCAGCAGTTTATGGGGCAGGACGGCCCTAGGAGATACGCAGTATTTT. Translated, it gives CASSLWGRTALGDTQYF.

Here the CDR3 reads CASTESGQYYNSPLHF. The CDR3 DNA is TGTGCCAGCACCGAGAGTGGGCAGTACTATAATTCACCCCTCCACTTT. The chain links TRBV7-2 to TRBJ1-6; D call uncertain. Per the germline V gene, CDR1 is SGHTA and CDR2 is FQGNSA. Trimming shortened V by 7 bases and J by 3 bases, and 16 bases separated the two germline ends. The CDR3 sequence is 16 residues long.

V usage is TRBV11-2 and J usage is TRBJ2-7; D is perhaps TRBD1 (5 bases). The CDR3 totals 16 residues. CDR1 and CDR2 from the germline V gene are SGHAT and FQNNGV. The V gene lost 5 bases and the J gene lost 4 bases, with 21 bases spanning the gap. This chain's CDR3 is CASSRPDSWGTYEQYF. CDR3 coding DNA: TGTGCCAGCAGCAGGCCCGACAGCTGGGGAACATACGAGCAGTACTTC.

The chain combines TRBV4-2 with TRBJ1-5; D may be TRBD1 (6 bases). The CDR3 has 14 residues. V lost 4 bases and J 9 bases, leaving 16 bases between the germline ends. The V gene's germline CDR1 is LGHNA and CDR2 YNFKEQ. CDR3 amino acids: CASSPRTVLGPQHF. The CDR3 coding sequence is TGTGCCAGCAGCCCTCGGACAGTCTTAGGGCCCCAGCATTTT.

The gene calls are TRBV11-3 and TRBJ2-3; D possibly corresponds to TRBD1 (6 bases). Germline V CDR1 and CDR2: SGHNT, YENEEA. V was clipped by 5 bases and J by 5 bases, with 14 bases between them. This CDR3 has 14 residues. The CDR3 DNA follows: TGTGCCAGCAGCCCCGGGACAAACCAAGATACGCAGTATTTT. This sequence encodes CASSPGTNQDTQYF.